The following is a T cell receptor beta chain sequence with its context. TCRdb re-analysed the RT-PCR reads in MiXCR, keeping a single row per CDR3 protein. The table lists approximately 500,000 distinct CDR3 sequences, less than 25% of them singletons. The data stem from a study of response to subunit inactivated influenza vaccine. This same sample was also taken into another study, of T cells expressing NK-cell markers. That source adds: Synthesis of TCR beta cDNA relied on 5'RACE template switching carrying UMIs. Sequencing of TCR beta repertoires drew on sorted CD3+CD56+NKG2C+, CD3+CD56+NKG2C- and CD3+CD56-NKG2C+ T cells. Whether expanded NKG2C+ T cell clones recognized HCMV stayed uncertain.

The sequence derives from a man aged 50 or older who received an inactivated influenza vaccine. The input for sequencing was CD4+ T cells sorted from PBMCs, taken 12 days after vaccination.

The CDR3 nucleotides read TGTGCCAGCAGTGGAGGTATTAACTATGGCTACACCTTC. Translated: CASSGGINYGYTF. The V and J genes are TRBV25-1 and TRBJ1-2; no clear D gene. Germline V CDR1 and CDR2: MGHDK, SYGVNS. The CDR3 consists of 13 residues. V lost 4 bases and J 1 base, leaving 7 bases between the germline ends.